These 31 T cell receptor beta chains originate from one sample sequenced in a study of cytomegalovirus exposure and HLA in healthy donors. 13 Jbeta primers and 60 Vbeta primers were used for the PCR. Repertoires were generated with immunoSEQ multiplex PCR, while TCRdb's copy carries only in-frame clones and drops some. The sample has about 120,000 clones, 80% seen once. The sequencing input was PBMCs. These receptors were taken from a man in his thirties or forties in good health and CMV-seropositive.

J is TRBJ2-5 and V is TRBV2; tentative D call: TRBD1 (6 bases). The J call is doubtful: the DNA matches TRBJ2-7 better. The CDR3 contains 12 residues. Germline CDR1 is SNHLY and CDR2 is FYNNEI. CDR3 protein: CASSVQGYEQYF. The CDR3 region has the DNA TGTGCCAGCAGTGTACAGGGTTACGAGCAGTACTTC.

In DNA form, the CDR3 reads TGTGCCAGCAGCCAACAAGGACAGGGCTATCACGAGCAGTACTTC. Amino acids: CASSQQGQGYHEQYF. The chain employs TRBV4-2 and TRBJ2-7; 8 bases match TRBD1. Germline loops: CDR1 LGHNA, CDR2 YNFKEQ. The CDR3 totals 15 residues. Trimming at V came to 2 bases and at J to 5 bases, leaving 8 bases not matched to a gene.

The rearrangement uses TRBV4-1 and TRBJ2-2; 9 bases align to TRBD1. The CDR3 contains 16 residues. Unmatched junction bases numbered 0, after V lost 1 base and J lost 0 bases. The germline CDR1 and CDR2 sequences are MGHRA and YSYEKL. The CDR3 loop reads CASSQGDRANTGELFF. The CDR3 nucleotides are TGCGCCAGCAGCCAAGGGGACAGGGCGAACACCGGGGAGCTGTTTTTT.

The chain employs TRBV5-6 and TRBJ2-7; 12 nucleotides align to TRBD2. Germline V lookup: CDR1 SGHDT, CDR2 YYEEEE. This CDR3 is 16 amino acids long. V lost 0 bases and J lost 2; bases outside the gene matches: 3. CDR3 DNA: TGTGCCAGCAGCTTGGGACTAGCGGGGGACCCCTACGAGCAGTACTTC. It codes for CASSLGLAGDPYEQYF.

V is TRBV7-8 and J is TRBJ2-7; D remains ambiguous. The CDR3 extends over 11 amino acids. Germline lookup yields CDR1 SGHVS and CDR2 FQNEAQ. V shed 5 bases and J shed 6 bases, with 8 bases lying between them. Written as DNA, the CDR3 is TGTGCCAGCAGCCCCAGCGTCGAGCAGTACTTC. Amino acid sequence: CASSPSVEQYF. Full variable domain (remainder filled in from reference TRBV7-8 and TRBJ2-7): GAGVSQSPRYKVAKRGQDVALRCDPISGHVSLFWYQQALGQGPEFLTYFQNEAQLDKSGLPSDRFFAERPEGSVSTLKIQRTQQEDSAVYLCASSPSVEQYFGPGTRLTVT.

This clone was observed a handful of times. J is TRBJ1-2 and V is TRBV10-3; 8 bases map to TRBD1. Trimming took 5 bases from V and 8 from J; bases not matched to a gene: 13. Germline V gives CDR1 ENHRY, CDR2 SYGVKD. The CDR3 spans 15 residues. The CDR3 is CAISSRGPSGGGYTF. CDR3 DNA sequence: TGTGCCATCAGTAGCAGGGGGCCCTCGGGAGGCGGCTACACCTTC.

A single count supports this clone. The chain couples TRBV29-1 to TRBJ1-1; D gene uncertain. Germline assignment: CDR1 SQVTM and CDR2 ANQGSEA. Trimming pared 4 bases from V and 3 bases from J, leaving 12 bases between. The CDR3 has 13 residues. The chain's CDR3 is CSVVALPHTEAFF. In DNA, the CDR3 is TGCAGCGTTGTGGCCCTCCCCCACACTGAAGCTTTCTTT.

This clone has just one count. Here the CDR3 reads CASSPSGGPSNEQFF. The CDR3 nucleotides are TGTGCCAGCAGTCCTAGCGGGGGGCCGTCGAATGAGCAGTTCTTC. The chain links TRBV7-2 to TRBJ2-1; 11 nucleotides align to TRBD2. From germline, CDR1 is SGHTA and CDR2 FQGNSA. Trimming at V came to 6 bases and at J to 7 bases, leaving 8 bases not matched to a gene. The CDR3 extends over 15 amino acids.

The rearrangement links TRBV19 to TRBJ2-5; TRBD2 agrees at 8 bases. This CDR3 region has 14 residues. CDR1 and CDR2 (germline): LNHDA, SQIVND (reference sequence). V was clipped by 7 bases and J by 2 bases; unmatched bases: 6. The CDR3 region has the DNA TGTGCCAGTAAAGTCGGCGGGGGGCAAGAGACCCAGTACTTC. Translation: CASKVGGGQETQYF.

The chain combines TRBV13 with TRBJ1-1; D not certain. V lost 5 bases, J lost 5 bases, and 12 bases lay in between. The germline gives CDR1 PRHDT, CDR2 FYEKMQ (reference sequence). The CDR3 extends over 13 amino acids. The CDR3: CASSRTGRTEAFF. DNA for the CDR3: TGTGCCAGCAGCCGGACTGGAAGAACTGAAGCTTTCTTT. Supplemented by reference TRBV13 and TRBJ1-1, the full variable domain reads AAGVIQSPRHLIKEKRETATLKCYPIPRHDTVYWYQQGPGQDPQFLISFYEKMQSDKGSIPDRFSAQQFSDYHSELNMSSLELGDSALYFCASSRTGRTEAFFGQGTRLTVV.

In this sample, this clone turned up a few times. J is TRBJ2-2 and V is TRBV6-1, with D possibly TRBD1 on 5 matching bases. The CDR3 spans 15 residues. Germline V CDR1 and CDR2: MNHNS, SASEGT. Trimming took off 7 bases at V and 1 base at J, with 13 bases between the two ends. The CDR3 loop reads CASTDREVNTGELFF. As DNA, the CDR3 is TGTGCCAGCACCGACAGAGAAGTGAACACCGGGGAGCTGTTTTTT.

The gene calls are TRBV6-4 and TRBJ2-2; 9 bases line up with TRBD2. This CDR3 spans 17 amino acids. Per germline, CDR1 MRHNA and CDR2 SNTAGT. The ends lost 7 bases at V and 3 bases at J; junction bases unmatched: 12. In DNA, the CDR3 is TGTGCCAGCACCCCCCCCTGGCTAGCGGGATACACCGGGGAGCTGTTTTTT. Residues: CASTPPWLAGYTGELFF.

The chain recombines TRBV23-1 with TRBJ1-1, with 10 bases fitting TRBD1. TRBV23-1 carries the ORF label, with uncertain function. CDR3 length: 16 residues. J was trimmed by 3 bases and V by 3 bases; bases with no gene match: 7. The CDR3 sequence is CASSQHRTGGDTEAFF. CDR3 sequence (DNA): TGCGCCAGCAGTCAGCACCGGACAGGGGGAGACACTGAAGCTTTCTTT.

The chain has TRBV18 and TRBJ1-5; 7 bases agree with TRBD1. Germline CDR1 is KGHSH and CDR2 is LQKENI. V lost 5 bases, J lost 6 bases, and 10 bases stayed unmatched. The CDR3 extends over 15 amino acids. The CDR3 sequence: CASSTTGQGGQPQHF. The CDR3 DNA sequence: TGTGCCAGCTCAACGACAGGGCAGGGCGGTCAGCCCCAGCATTTT.

This clone was seen just once. CDR3 DNA: TGTGCCAGCAGTCCCTGGGACAGGGGTCCTGGAAACACCATATATTTT. This codes for CASSPWDRGPGNTIYF. The chain recombines TRBV28 with TRBJ1-3; TRBD1 aligns across 10 bases. Germline trimming cut 5 bases from V and 2 bases from J; bases unmatched to any gene: 6. Germline CDR1 and CDR2: MDHEN and SYDVKM. This CDR3 comprises 16 residues.

This sequence joins TRBV5-1 and TRBJ2-3; no clear D. CDR1 SGHRS and CDR2 YFSETQ come from the germline V gene. This CDR3 spans 14 amino acids. The V gene lost 0 bases and the J gene lost 5 bases, with 10 bases spanning the gap. The DNA of the CDR3 is TGCGCCAGCAGCTTGGTGAAGCAGGAAGATACGCAGTATTTT. Translation: CASSLVKQEDTQYF.

This chain joins TRBV27 and TRBJ1-1, with unresolved D. Germline V gene lookup returns CDR1 MNHEY and CDR2 SMNVEV (reference sequence). The length of the CDR3 is 16 residues. V was cut by 5 bases and J by 2 bases, with 18 bases left in between. CDR3 region: CASSATRIIRNTEAFF. CDR3 nucleotide sequence: TGTGCCAGCAGTGCCACTCGAATCATTAGAAACACTGAAGCTTTCTTT.

The chain recombines TRBV9 with TRBJ1-6; D perhaps matches TRBD1 (6 bases). V was shortened by 2 bases and J by 8 bases, with 8 bases between the two germline ends. The CDR3 contains 13 residues. Germline loops: CDR1 SGDLS, CDR2 YYNGEE. DNA of the CDR3: TGTGCCAGCAGCGTGCACAGGGATTCACCCCTCCACTTT. It codes for CASSVHRDSPLHF. Looking up the rest from reference TRBV9 and TRBJ1-6 gives the full variable domain: DSGVTQTPKHLITATGQRVTLRCSPRSGDLSVYWYQQSLDQGLQFLIQYYNGEERAKGNILERFSAQQFPDLHSELNLSSLELGDSALYFCASSVHRDSPLHFGNGTRLTVT.

The J gene is TRBJ1-2, the V gene TRBV7-9, with D possibly TRBD1 on 6 matching bases. Trimming pared 2 bases from V and 4 bases from J, leaving 14 bases between. This CDR3 has 15 residues. The V gene's germline CDR1 is SEHNR and CDR2 FQNEAQ (reference sequence). The CDR3 DNA follows: TGTGCCAGCAGCTTACCGGGACACACGACCTATGGCTACACCTTC. It yields the protein CASSLPGHTTYGYTF. Full variable domain (outside the CDR3, taken from reference TRBV7-9 and TRBJ1-2): DTGVSQNPRHKITKRGQNVTFRCDPISEHNRLYWYRQTLGQGPEFLTYFQNEAQLEKSRLLSDRFSAERPKGSFSTLEIQRTEQGDSAMYLCASSLPGHTTYGYTFGSGTRLTVV.

J is TRBJ2-3 and V is TRBV27; D is perhaps TRBD2 (6 bases). The V end lost 9 bases, the J end lost 4 bases, and 20 bases lay between the germline ends. This CDR3 is built from 15 residues. Germline V CDR1 and CDR2: MNHEY, SMNVEV (reference sequence). As DNA, the CDR3 is TGTGCCAGTAGTACCGGGACTCCACGGGCAGATACGCAGTATTTT. The encoded protein is CASSTGTPRADTQYF.

The CDR3 loop reads CATQGKGRDRDSYEQYF. CDR3 in DNA: TGTGCCACCCAGGGGAAAGGTCGGGACAGGGATTCCTACGAGCAGTACTTC. The rearrangement joins TRBV2 to TRBJ2-7; TRBD1 agrees at 9 bases. The CDR3 runs 17 residues. Per the germline V gene, CDR1 is SNHLY and CDR2 is FYNNEI. Unmatched junction bases numbered 17, after V lost 10 bases and J lost 1 base.

J is TRBJ2-7 and V is TRBV7-2; TRBD2 matches 9 bases. After removal of 1 base from V and 5 bases from J, the junction contained 6 bases not matched to a gene. The CDR3 length is 15 residues. Germline-derived CDR1 and CDR2 are SGHTA and FQGNSA. The CDR3 loop is CASSLVWRGGNEQYF. The CDR3 coding sequence is TGTGCCAGCAGCTTAGTGTGGCGGGGGGGCAACGAGCAGTACTTC.

The chain uses TRBV6-1 and TRBJ2-7; 11 bases match TRBD1. CDR1 and CDR2 (germline): MNHNS, SASEGT. This CDR3 is built from 13 residues. The ends lost 5 bases at V and 5 bases at J; junction bases unmatched: 2. The CDR3 sequence: CASSKDRGHEQYF. The DNA of the CDR3 is TGTGCCAGCAGTAAGGACAGGGGGCACGAGCAGTACTTC.

This sequence joins TRBV7-3 and TRBJ2-3; no clear D gene. CDR3 length equals 15 residues. Germline CDR1 is SGHTA and CDR2 is FQGTGA. Between the trimmed V and J ends, which lost 6 bases and 0 bases, there was a span of 13 bases. The DNA for the CDR3 is TGTGCCAGCAGACCAAAGGCGGAGAGCACAGATACGCAGTATTTT. It translates to CASRPKAESTDTQYF.

The J gene is TRBJ2-5, the V gene TRBV2; maybe TRBD1 (6 bases). This CDR3 region has 12 residues. Per the germline V gene, CDR1 is SNHLY and CDR2 is FYNNEI. V lost 3 bases, J lost 10 bases, and 12 bases lay in between. For the CDR3, the DNA is TGTGCCAGCAGTGAGGGGGCAAGGGACCAGTACTTC. Amino acids: CASSEGARDQYF. Variable domain in full (rest from reference TRBV2 and TRBJ2-5): EPEVTQTPSHQVTQMGQEVILRCVPISNHLYFYWYRQILGQKVEFLVSFYNNEISEKSEIFDDQFSVERPDGSNFTLKIRSTKLEDSAMYFCASSEGARDQYFGPGTRLLVL.

This clone has a single count. The V call is TRBV2, the J call TRBJ1-2; TRBD1 is a possible D gene (5 bases). CDR1 is SNHLY, CDR2 FYNNEI, per germline. CDR3 length equals 13 residues. V was clipped by 4 bases and J by 2 bases, with 8 bases between them. The DNA of the CDR3 is TGTGCCAGCAGTGCAGGGTCGAACTATGGCTACACCTTC. This gives the protein CASSAGSNYGYTF.

This clone was seen a handful of times. The chain links TRBV5-1 to TRBJ2-5; the D gene is possibly TRBD1 (5 bases). With the DNA end fitting TRBJ2-7 better, the J assignment may be wrong. The CDR3 contains 14 residues. The germline V gene encodes CDR1 SGHRS and CDR2 YFSETQ. For the CDR3, the DNA is TGCGCCAGCAGCTTGGAGGGGCCTTCCTACGAGCAGTACTTC. Encoded protein: CASSLEGPSYEQYF.

The J gene is TRBJ2-1, the V gene TRBV6-5; D is perhaps TRBD1 (6 bases). Germline CDR1 is MNHEY and CDR2 is SVGAGI. With 6 bases removed from V and 8 bases from J, the gap between germline ends came to 17 bases. The CDR3 length is 14 residues. In DNA, the CDR3 is TGTGCCAGCAGCTTCAACACAGGGTCCGATGAGCAGTTCTTC. It yields the protein CASSFNTGSDEQFF.

The chain uses TRBV9 and TRBJ2-3; no definite D call. The CDR3 has 13 residues. The germline V gene has CDR1 SGDLS and CDR2 YYNGEE. V was shortened by 3 bases and J by 14 bases, with 19 bases between the two germline ends. The CDR3 region is CASSGSGQEVVYF. The CDR3 coding sequence is TGTGCCAGCAGCGGTTCCGGTCAGGAAGTGGTGTATTTT.

V usage is TRBV12-5 and J usage is TRBJ2-3; D ambiguous. The CDR3 sequence is 13 residues long. Germline V lookup: CDR1 LGHNT, CDR2 FRNRAP. V was shortened by 5 bases and J by 4 bases, with 10 bases between the two germline ends. The CDR3 DNA sequence: TGTGCTAGTGGTCACAACCAAGCAGATACGCAGTATTTT. This encodes CASGHNQADTQYF.

This sequence joins TRBV6-5 and TRBJ1-5, with 7 bases identical to TRBD1. The germline V gene has CDR1 MNHEY and CDR2 SVGAGI. CDR3 length: 13 residues. Trimming at V came to 6 bases and at J to 3 bases, leaving 2 bases not matched to a gene. The CDR3 sequence is CASRGTVNQPQHF. CDR3 nucleotides: TGTGCCAGCAGGGGGACAGTCAATCAGCCCCAGCATTTT.